These T cell receptor beta chains were read from a single sample in a study of blood T cells in healthy people across ages. From the 5' RACE reads, TCRdb called clonotypes with MiXCR, one entry per CDR3 protein. The table includes about 1.4 million distinct CDR3 sequences, 59% detected once. What was sequenced was blood. Source of these receptors: a man between 18 and 35 years old in good health. CDR3s leave out the opening cysteine and the closing phenylalanine or tryptophan. Each record gives: V gene, CDR3 length, clone size, J gene, D gene, CDR3 protein. D genes are given only for firm matches. Part of the rows lack a size; the others show once, few, many or a class for expanded clones.

TRBV10-3	9	NA	TRBJ1-2	NA	AISMGSSLT
TRBV7-9	12	once	TRBJ2-7	NA	ASSMGQAPSEQY
TRBV6-2/TRBV6-3	12	once	TRBJ2-1	NA	ASSYYQRTDEQF
TRBV27	11	few	TRBJ2-7	NA	ASTGNRAYEQY
TRBV6-2/TRBV6-3	14	NA	TRBJ2-5	TRBD2	ASSVIPGLEQNEQY
TRBV4-1	15	NA	TRBJ2-7	NA	ASSHAFRDTVSYEQY
TRBV27	13	once	TRBJ2-3	NA	ASTWGSVGTDTQY
TRBV4-2	14	NA	TRBJ2-6	NA	ASSQGESSGANVLT
TRBV7-9	13	NA	TRBJ2-1	TRBD1	ASSFVGQDYNEQF
TRBV14	9	NA	TRBJ1-2	NA	ASSQVYGCT
TRBV3-1	14	NA	TRBJ2-1	TRBD2	ASSQKGLSAYNEQF
TRBV5-6	14	NA	TRBJ2-5	TRBD2	ASSLVTPGGQETQY
TRBV6-5	13	NA	TRBJ2-7	NA	ASSYDKGQSYEQY
TRBV12-3/TRBV12-4	14	NA	TRBJ2-1	TRBD2	ASSLVLAGMGYEQF
TRBV25-1	10	NA	TRBJ1-2	NA	ASFGGFYGYT
TRBV6-6	11	NA	TRBJ1-2	NA	ASTGDPVGGYT
TRBV11-2	12	many	TRBJ2-3	NA	ASSPGLSTDTQY
TRBV6-2/TRBV6-3	12	NA	TRBJ2-2	NA	ASSTRTSAGELF
TRBV7-9	16	NA	TRBJ2-3	TRBD1	ASSPYLGGQGERDTQY
TRBV10-3	10	NA	NA	NA	AISGGAYEQY
TRBV27	14	NA	TRBJ2-1	NA	ASSLQPPGVPNEQF
TRBV25-1	11	NA	TRBJ1-4	NA	ASKGYPNEKLF
TRBV24-1	11	once	TRBJ2-5	NA	ASGRLPVEKQY
TRBV29-1	9	NA	TRBJ1-2	NA	SGNSLYGYT
TRBV2	15	few	TRBJ1-6	NA	ASSETSGEGYNSPLH
TRBV12-3/TRBV12-4	13	few	TRBJ2-3	NA	ASSPEGGSTDTQY
TRBV20-1	13	few	TRBJ2-7	NA	SARDPRTSSYEQY
TRBV7-2	15	NA	TRBJ2-1	TRBD2	ASSLVGGTSSYNEQF
TRBV12-3/TRBV12-4	11	NA	TRBJ1-2	NA	ASTPGETSRHT
TRBV6-6	11	once	TRBJ1-2	TRBD1	ASRLRDRDGYT
TRBV4-2	15	NA	TRBJ2-1	NA	ASSQGRGRGSYNEQF
TRBV10-3	10	few	TRBJ2-7	NA	AITSDPYEQY
TRBV12-3/TRBV12-4	10	few	TRBJ1-1	NA	ASSFEAPEAF
TRBV10-3	9	NA	TRBJ1-4	TRBD1	AIGTAEKLF
TRBV6-2/TRBV6-3	14	few	TRBJ2-1	TRBD2	ASSSGLAGSRGEQF
TRBV29-1	12	few	TRBJ2-5	TRBD2	SVLAGGPSETQY
TRBV6-2/TRBV6-3	14	NA	TRBJ1-2	TRBD1	ASSGTERGFSYGYT
TRBV20-1	13	NA	TRBJ1-2	TRBD1	SAIMGQAKEYGYT
TRBV29-1	12	NA	TRBJ2-1	TRBD2	SVGTSGRGNEQF
TRBV7-8	14	NA	TRBJ2-5	NA	ASSSQLAPTQETQY
TRBV20-1	8	once	TRBJ1-1	NA	SVSRTRAF
TRBV20-1	13	once	NA	NA	SARTSVAGRNEQY
TRBV18	14	NA	TRBJ2-1	TRBD2	ASSPLLAGDYNEQF
TRBV29-1	12	NA	TRBJ2-7	TRBD1	SAQDRGLRGEQY
TRBV7-9	13	NA	TRBJ2-3	NA	ASSWTEGVTDTQY
TRBV13	14	few	TRBJ1-2	TRBD1	ASSLGNAGGIDGYT
TRBV2	16	NA	TRBJ2-4	TRBD1	ASSDGWDRVGAKNIQY
TRBV30	15	NA	TRBJ2-4	NA	AWGRDPPTWSKNIQY
TRBV28	11	NA	TRBJ1-2	TRBD1	ASSGQDLYGYT
TRBV12-3/TRBV12-4	12	NA	NA	TRBD2	ASSDLGLGYEQY
TRBV12-3/TRBV12-4	12	NA	TRBJ1-5	NA	ASRVGHSNQPQH
TRBV20-1	12	few	TRBJ2-3	NA	SARDMGRTDTQY
TRBV4-1	11	NA	TRBJ2-7	NA	ASSHYGVHEQY
TRBV11-2	11	NA	TRBJ2-4	NA	ASSLDLVEEQY
TRBV13	14	NA	TRBJ1-5	NA	ASSLGRRYSNQPQH
TRBV7-9	14	NA	TRBJ2-1	TRBD2	ASRPAGPRQPVEQF
TRBV20-1	14	few	TRBJ1-4	NA	SAPSGGQQGNEKLF